A selection of T cell receptor beta chains follows, all from one sample in a study of T cells after yellow fever vaccination. MiXCR, applied by TCRdb to the 5' RACE reads, yields one record per CDR3 protein. The data hold around 30,000 distinct CDR3 sequences, with 6% to 8.5% observed a single time. The sample in question was PBMCs, either bulk or a sorted T-cell subset (CD4+, CD8+, memory, or dextramer-sorted; not recorded which), obtained on the day of the first yellow fever vaccination. The origin of the receptors is a man between 18 and 29 years old who received the YFV17D yellow fever vaccine. CDR3s include the opening cysteine and the closing phenylalanine or tryptophan. The order of the fields is J gene, D gene, V gene, clone size, CDR3 protein, CDR3 DNA. D genes are given only for firm matches. Size is stated for part of the rows, as once, few or many counts, or as a class when the clone is expanded.

j_gene: TRBJ2-6
d_gene: .
v_gene: TRBV10-3
abundance: many
CDR3aa: CAISESVRSPSGANVLTF
CDR3nt: TGTGCCATCAGTGAGTCGGTCAGGTCCCCCTCTGGGGCCAACGTCCTGACTTTC

j_gene: TRBJ2-2
d_gene: .
v_gene: TRBV24-1
abundance: many
CDR3aa: CATSDFGGISNTGELFF
CDR3nt: TGTGCCACCAGTGATTTTGGGGGGATCTCGAACACCGGGGAGCTGTTTTTT

j_gene: TRBJ2-1
d_gene: TRBD2
v_gene: TRBV12-3/TRBV12-4
abundance: .
CDR3aa: CASSSLGGAGRSYNEQFF
CDR3nt: TGTGCCAGCAGCTCCCTCGGGGGGGCCGGGAGATCCTACAATGAGCAGTTCTTC

j_gene: TRBJ1-1
d_gene: .
v_gene: TRBV7-9
abundance: many
CDR3aa: CASSLGGEGAEAFF
CDR3nt: TGTGCCAGCAGCTTAGGAGGGGAAGGGGCTGAAGCTTTCTTT

j_gene: TRBJ2-2
d_gene: .
v_gene: TRBV3-1
abundance: many
CDR3aa: CASSPRGPGELFF
CDR3nt: TGTGCCAGCAGCCCCCGGGGGCCCGGGGAGCTGTTTTTT

j_gene: TRBJ1-3
d_gene: .
v_gene: TRBV4-1
abundance: many
CDR3aa: CASSQAPYSGNTIYF
CDR3nt: TGCGCCAGCAGCCAAGCCCCGTACTCTGGAAACACCATATATTTT

j_gene: TRBJ2-5
d_gene: .
v_gene: TRBV30
abundance: few
CDR3aa: CAWSPWLETQYF
CDR3nt: TGTGCCTGGAGTCCCTGGTTGGAGACCCAGTACTTC

j_gene: TRBJ2-1
d_gene: TRBD1
v_gene: TRBV24-1
abundance: .
CDR3aa: CATSAPGQGTEQFF
CDR3nt: TGTGCCACCAGCGCTCCGGGACAGGGCACTGAGCAGTTCTTC

j_gene: TRBJ2-1
d_gene: TRBD2
v_gene: TRBV10-3
abundance: many
CDR3aa: CAISLGGTSGGAGEQFF
CDR3nt: TGTGCCATCAGTTTAGGAGGGACTAGCGGGGGGGCTGGTGAGCAGTTCTTC

j_gene: TRBJ2-2
d_gene: TRBD2
v_gene: TRBV7-2
abundance: many
CDR3aa: CASRPPGLANTGELFF
CDR3nt: TGTGCCAGCAGGCCTCCGGGACTAGCGAACACCGGGGAGCTGTTTTTT

j_gene: TRBJ1-1
d_gene: .
v_gene: TRBV5-6
abundance: many
CDR3aa: CASSPVSGTKVGTEAFF
CDR3nt: TGTGCCAGCAGCCCGGTCTCCGGGACAAAAGTCGGGACTGAAGCTTTCTTT

j_gene: TRBJ2-1
d_gene: .
v_gene: TRBV24-1
abundance: many
CDR3aa: CATMARGLNNEQFF
CDR3nt: TGTGCCACCATGGCGCGGGGACTGAATAATGAGCAGTTCTTC

j_gene: TRBJ1-1
d_gene: .
v_gene: TRBV12-3/TRBV12-4
abundance: many
CDR3aa: CASSPQPTGNTEAFF
CDR3nt: TGTGCCAGCAGTCCGCAACCGACAGGGAACACTGAAGCTTTCTTT

j_gene: TRBJ1-6
d_gene: TRBD1
v_gene: TRBV6-5
abundance: many
CDR3aa: CASSYSRGHNSPLHF
CDR3nt: TGTGCCAGCAGTTACTCCAGGGGGCATAATTCACCCCTCCACTTT

j_gene: TRBJ2-2
d_gene: .
v_gene: TRBV15
abundance: many
CDR3aa: CATSLNPRSSNTGELFF
CDR3nt: TGTGCCACCAGCCTAAACCCTCGCAGTTCGAACACCGGGGAGCTGTTTTTT

j_gene: TRBJ1-1
d_gene: .
v_gene: TRBV4-1
abundance: many
CDR3aa: CASSQEFGRYEAFF
CDR3nt: TGCGCCAGCAGCCAAGAATTCGGACGGTATGAAGCTTTCTTT

j_gene: TRBJ1-5
d_gene: .
v_gene: TRBV20-1
abundance: .
CDR3aa: CSALPATNQPQHF
CDR3nt: TGCAGTGCCTTACCCGCGACCAATCAGCCCCAGCATTTT